These 30 T cell receptor beta chains were all obtained from the same sample, sequenced in a study of early T cells in non-severe SARS-CoV-2 infection. TCRdb analysed the 5' RACE reads with MiXCR anew, one entry per CDR3 protein. The sample lists approximately 69,000 distinct CDR3 sequences; 11% were seen once. The material sequenced was whole blood, taken at baseline. The origin of the receptors is an adult who was a healthcare worker with PCR-confirmed SARS-CoV-2 infection or an uninfected control (not recorded which).

The chain couples TRBV7-8 to TRBJ1-2, with unresolved D. Trimming left V 5 bases short and J 5 bases short, with 15 bases between. The CDR3 has 14 amino acids. Germline V gene data show CDR1 as SGHVS and CDR2 as FQNEAQ. CDR3: CASSGMDGRYGYTF. CDR3 coding DNA: TGTGCCAGCAGCGGCATGGACGGACGATATGGCTACACCTTC.

J is TRBJ1-1 and V is TRBV28; no clear D gene. The CDR3 consists of 14 residues. Germline CDR1 MDHEN, CDR2 SYDVKM. V lost 3 bases and J lost 1, with 9 bases in between. The CDR3 reads CASSLDGKNTEAFF. CDR3 sequence (DNA): TGTGCCAGCAGTTTGGACGGAAAGAACACTGAAGCTTTCTTT. The full variable domain, with the rest looked up from reference TRBV28 and TRBJ1-1, is DVKVTQSSRYLVKRTGEKVFLECVQDMDHENMFWYRQDPGLGLRLIYFSYDVKMKEKGDIPEGYSVSREKKERFSLILESASTNQTSMYLCASSLDGKNTEAFFGQGTRLTVV.

This clonotype was recorded a few times. This rearrangement joins TRBV5-1 to TRBJ1-4; maybe TRBD1 (6 bases). The CDR3 runs to 16 residues. Germline V gene lookup returns CDR1 SGHRS and CDR2 YFSETQ. The germline V and J ends were trimmed by 4 bases and 0 bases, with 13 bases remaining between them. Here the CDR3 DNA reads TGCGCCAGCAGCCCGGGGACAACCTCAACTAATGAAAAACTGTTTTTT. Its protein is CASSPGTTSTNEKLFF.

Ten or more counts support this clonotype. This sequence joins TRBV12-3 or TRBV12-4 and TRBJ2-7; D possibly corresponds to TRBD1 (5 bases). Trimming stripped 6 bases from V and 5 bases from J, with 14 bases between. The CDR3 totals 13 residues. In DNA form, the CDR3 reads TGTGCCAGCAGCTCCAGGGCAGGGAACGAGCAGTACTTC. This encodes CASSSRAGNEQYF.

This clonotype was counted many times. The chain is built from TRBV11-3 and TRBJ1-1; no clear D. The CDR3 is 12 amino acids. V lost 7 bases and J 5 bases, leaving 11 bases between the germline ends. The V gene's germline CDR1 is SGHNT and CDR2 YENEEA. As DNA, the CDR3 is TGTGCCAGCACCGGTTTTCGGACTGAAGCTTTCTTT. Amino acid sequence: CASTGFRTEAFF.

The J gene is TRBJ2-1, the V gene TRBV11-2, with TRBD1 identical over 7 bases. Germline loops: CDR1 SGHAT, CDR2 FQNNGV. With 3 bases clipped from V and 0 bases from J, the junction kept 2 bases outside the gene matches. This CDR3 spans 15 amino acids. CDR3 bases: TGTGCCAGCAGCTTCCGGGACAGCTCCTACAATGAGCAGTTCTTC. This codes for CASSFRDSSYNEQFF.

CDR3 amino acids: CASSGQGAHGKLFF. The CDR3 DNA follows: TGTGCCAGCAGTGGACAGGGGGCGCATGGAAAACTGTTTTTT. The chain links TRBV6-1 to TRBJ1-4, with 10 bases matching TRBD1. V shed 4 bases and J 10 bases; nucleotides not matched to a gene: 6. CDR1 is MNHNS and CDR2 is SASEGT in the germline V gene. The CDR3 length is 14 residues.

This clonotype was seen only a few times. The V gene is TRBV6-6, the J gene TRBJ2-2, with 7 bases identical to TRBD2. The junction had 4 bases not matched to a gene; V was cut back by 6 bases and J by 6 bases. From germline, CDR1 is MNHNY and CDR2 SVGAGI (reference sequence). This CDR3 has 13 amino acids. The CDR3 DNA reads TGTGCCAGCAGAAAGGGAGGGGCCGGGGAGCTGTTTTTT. Protein: CASRKGGAGELFF.

This clonotype was seen a handful of times. The chain couples TRBV12-5 to TRBJ2-1; TRBD2 might be the D (7 bases). The CDR3 loop spans 16 amino acids. V was pared by 6 bases and J by 0 bases, with 15 bases between. Germline assignment: CDR1 LGHNT and CDR2 FRNRAP. The CDR3 here is CASGSPGGTSYNEQFF. DNA of the CDR3: TGTGCTAGTGGGTCACCGGGGGGCACCTCCTACAATGAGCAGTTCTTC.

In its sample, this clonotype was seen many times. The chain is built from TRBV7-9 and TRBJ2-6; no clear D. The V gene lost 1 base and the J gene lost 0 bases, with 7 bases spanning the gap. The CDR3 spans 16 residues. Germline V gene lookup returns CDR1 SEHNR and CDR2 FQNEAQ (reference sequence). This CDR3 reads CASSLVLSSGANVLTF. For the CDR3, the DNA is TGTGCCAGCAGCTTAGTACTGAGCTCTGGGGCCAACGTCCTGACTTTC.

This chain links TRBV10-3 with TRBJ2-4, with 7 bases fitting TRBD2. There are 15 residues in the CDR3. CDR1 and CDR2 (germline): ENHRY, SYGVKD. V lost 2 bases to trimming and J lost 1 base; unmatched junction nucleotides: 2. The CDR3 here is CAISEMGGAKNIQYF. CDR3 DNA: TGTGCCATCAGTGAGATGGGGGGGGCCAAAAACATTCAGTACTTC.

The chain joins TRBV14 to TRBJ1-6; TRBD1 agrees at 10 bases. Germline-derived CDR1 and CDR2 are SGHDN and FVKESK. J lost 10 bases, V lost 6 bases, and 6 bases had no gene match. This CDR3 is 14 amino acids long. The CDR3 region has the DNA TGTGCCAGCAGGCAGACAGGGGGCGGATCACCCCTCCACTTT. Translation gives CASRQTGGGSPLHF.

Concerning this clonotype itself: Mismatch with germline at one junction end may stem from a read error. The rearrangement joins TRBV10-3 to TRBJ2-3; 7 bases are a match to TRBD1. Germline V gives CDR1 ENHRY, CDR2 SYGVKD. The CDR3 is 11 residues long. The CDR3: CRDRVADTQYF. The CDR3 DNA sequence: TGCAGAGACAGGGTAGCAGATACGCAGTATTTT.

This clonotype appeared a few times. This chain uses TRBV6-6 with TRBJ1-5, with D uncertain. The CDR3 is 13 residues long. Germline V gene sequence: CDR1 MNHNY, CDR2 SVGAGI (reference sequence). V dropped 3 bases and J dropped 0 bases, with 3 bases sitting between them. This CDR3 is CASSYNSNQPQHF. The CDR3 DNA reads as TGTGCCAGCAGTTATAATAGCAATCAGCCCCAGCATTTT.

This rearrangement joins TRBV20-1 to TRBJ1-2; 8 positions agree with TRBD1. CDR3 length: 15 residues. V trimming: 3 bases; J trimming: 6 bases; junction bases outside the gene matches: 12. Germline assignment: CDR1 DFQATT and CDR2 SNEGSKA (reference sequence). The CDR3 nucleotides are TGCAGTGCTAGTCTTTCAGGGGGCGATTGGAATGGCTACACCTTC. Translation gives CSASLSGGDWNGYTF.

CDR3 nucleotides: TGTGCCAGCAGCCCCGGGACAGGTTCCAACGAGCAGTACTTC. It yields the protein CASSPGTGSNEQYF. This sequence joins TRBV7-9 and TRBJ2-7, with 8 bases fitting TRBD1. The V gene end was trimmed by 5 bases and the J gene end by 5 bases; junction bases not matched to a gene: 8. Germline assignment: CDR1 SEHNR and CDR2 FQNEAQ (reference sequence). This CDR3 contains 14 residues.

This clonotype was picked up many times. The rearrangement uses TRBV7-9 and TRBJ2-2, with D uncertain. The CDR3 length is 12 residues. Deletions cut 1 base from V and 7 bases from J, with 4 bases between. Germline lookup yields CDR1 SEHNR and CDR2 FQNEAQ (reference sequence). CDR3 sequence (DNA): TGTGCCAGCAGCTTAGGGAGCGGGGAGCTGTTTTTT. Amino acids: CASSLGSGELFF.

The genes are TRBV3-1 and TRBJ2-7; 10 bases are shared with TRBD2. V was pared by 2 bases and J by 4 bases, with 5 bases of the junction left unmatched. The CDR3 has 15 amino acids. Germline values: CDR1 LGHDT, CDR2 YNNKEL (reference sequence). CDR3 residues: CASSQPLAGLYEQYF. The CDR3 DNA reads TGTGCCAGCAGCCAACCACTAGCGGGGTTATACGAGCAGTACTTC.

CDR3 DNA: TGTGCCAGCAGCTTAGCGGGGGCGGGAGCAGATACGCAGTATTTT. Translated: CASSLAGAGADTQYF. J is TRBJ2-3 and V is TRBV7-9; maybe TRBD2 (7 bases). Deletions cut 0 bases from V and 4 bases from J, with 11 bases between. Germline loops: CDR1 SEHNR, CDR2 FQNEAQ (reference sequence). The CDR3 totals 15 residues.

This clonotype showed up many times. CDR3 in amino acids: CSARKGETQYF. In DNA, the CDR3 is TGCAGTGCTAGAAAGGGGGAAACCCAGTACTTC. The V gene is TRBV20-1, the J gene TRBJ2-5, with D possibly matching TRBD1 (6 bases). The V and J ends lost 2 bases and 8 bases respectively, with 9 bases between them. The germline V gene has CDR1 DFQATT and CDR2 SNEGSKA (reference sequence). The CDR3 spans 11 residues.

The genes are TRBV9 and TRBJ2-1, with TRBD1 identical over 9 bases. Trimming at V came to 2 bases and at J to 2 bases, leaving 5 bases not matched to a gene. Germline V CDR1 and CDR2: SGDLS, YYNGEE. This CDR3 has 16 residues. The CDR3 region is CASSVRGDRAYNEQFF. The CDR3 bases are TGTGCCAGCAGCGTCCGGGGGGACAGGGCCTACAATGAGCAGTTCTTC. Full variable domain (outside the CDR3, taken from reference TRBV9 and TRBJ2-1): DSGVTQTPKHLITATGQRVTLRCSPRSGDLSVYWYQQSLDQGLQFLIQYYNGEERAKGNILERFSAQQFPDLHSELNLSSLELGDSALYFCASSVRGDRAYNEQFFGPGTRLTVL.

This clonotype came up a few times. The V gene is TRBV7-9, the J gene TRBJ1-1; possible D gene TRBD1, 5 bases. This CDR3 is 15 amino acids long. Germline CDR1 is SEHNR and CDR2 is FQNEAQ (reference sequence). Trimming removed 5 bases from V and 0 bases from J, with 13 bases in between. CDR3 DNA sequence: TGTGCCAGCAGCAAGGGACGGAGCATGAACACTGAAGCTTTCTTT. Encoded protein: CASSKGRSMNTEAFF.

This clonotype was found many times. V usage is TRBV7-3 and J usage is TRBJ2-1; the match to TRBD2 covers 10 bases. Germline CDR1 SGHTA, CDR2 FQGTGA. V was clipped by 5 bases and J by 9 bases; unmatched bases: 19. The CDR3 runs 18 residues. The CDR3 DNA is TGTGCCAGCAGCCACGCCGTGGCTAGCGGGGGATTTGCGCCTGAGCAGTTCTTC. Its translation: CASSHAVASGGFAPEQFF.

This clonotype occurred many times. The rearrangement uses TRBV7-9 and TRBJ1-2; TRBD1 is a possible D gene (5 bases). In germline, CDR1 is SEHNR, CDR2 FQNEAQ (reference sequence). The V end was cut by 5 bases, the J end by 5 bases, with 21 bases between. The CDR3 length is 16 residues. The CDR3 sequence is CASSPSMGGLGYGYTF. CDR3 in DNA: TGTGCCAGCAGCCCCAGTATGGGGGGTTTAGGGTATGGCTACACCTTC.

This clonotype appeared a few times. This rearrangement joins TRBV7-2 to TRBJ2-1; unclear D gene. Germline assignment: CDR1 SGHTA and CDR2 FQGNSA. The CDR3 has 16 amino acids. Trimming removed 2 bases at V and 0 bases at J, with 11 bases between. In DNA, the CDR3 is TGTGCCAGCAGCTTAACTTTTGTTGGCTCCTACAATGAGCAGTTCTTC. Translating it yields CASSLTFVGSYNEQFF. Complete variable domain (other parts from reference TRBV7-2 and TRBJ2-1): GAGVSQSPSNKVTEKGKDVELRCDPISGHTALYWYRQSLGQGLEFLIYFQGNSAPDKSGLPSDRFSAERTGGSVSTLTIQRTQQEDSAVYLCASSLTFVGSYNEQFFGPGTRLTVL.

This clonotype was recorded a few times. V is TRBV12-3 or TRBV12-4 and J is TRBJ2-1, with D perhaps TRBD1 (5 bases). The CDR3 is 12 residues long. V was trimmed by 10 bases and J by 3 bases, leaving 10 bases between them. CDR3 region: CAIATVYNEQFF. The CDR3 nucleotides read TGTGCCATCGCGACAGTCTACAATGAGCAGTTCTTC.

As to this clonotype: The junction does not match germline at one end; this may be a read error. The rearrangement uses TRBV27 and TRBJ2-3; possibly TRBD1 for D (6 bases). Germline CDR1 and CDR2: MNHEY and SMNVEV (reference sequence). This CDR3 contains 14 residues. In nucleotides, the CDR3 is TGTACCAGCAGTTTATTACACAGGGAAGATACGCAGTATTTT. Its protein is CTSSLLHREDTQYF.

The rearrangement joins TRBV7-3 to TRBJ2-2, with D maybe TRBD1 (6 bases). Between the trimmed V and J ends, which lost 1 base and 1 base, there was a span of 13 bases. Germline V CDR1 and CDR2: SGHTA, FQGTGA. The CDR3 covers 17 residues. The CDR3 loop reads CASSLRPRGGNTGELFF. Here the CDR3 DNA reads TGTGCCAGCAGCTTAAGGCCTCGAGGGGGGAACACCGGGGAGCTGTTTTTT.

The gene calls are TRBV7-8 and TRBJ1-4; 7 nucleotides line up with TRBD1. J was trimmed by 4 bases and V by 5 bases; bases with no gene match: 4. This CDR3 has 14 amino acids. Germline CDR1 is SGHVS and CDR2 is FQNEAQ. The CDR3 nucleotides are TGTGCCAGCAGCCTCCGGGACAGTAATGAAAAACTGTTTTTT. Translating gives CASSLRDSNEKLFF. The entire variable domain, with the rest obtained from reference TRBV7-8 and TRBJ1-4, is as follows: GAGVSQSPRYKVAKRGQDVALRCDPISGHVSLFWYQQALGQGPEFLTYFQNEAQLDKSGLPSDRFFAERPEGSVSTLKIQRTQQEDSAVYLCASSLRDSNEKLFFGSGTQLSVL.

This clonotype came up a few times. The CDR3 protein is CAWSPRGVGVGNQPQHF. As DNA, the CDR3 is TGTGCCTGGAGCCCTAGGGGTGTAGGGGTAGGCAATCAGCCCCAGCATTTT. The chain combines TRBV30 with TRBJ1-5; a possible D gene is TRBD1 (5 bases). CDR1 and CDR2 from the germline V gene are GTSNPN and SVGIG (reference sequence). V was trimmed by 3 bases and J by 2 bases, leaving 20 bases between them. The CDR3 spans 17 residues.